This T cell receptor beta chain derives from a study of blood T cell repertoires in COVID-19. About the study: Samples came from the United States, Italy and Spain, spanning acute and convalescent COVID-19. In each case, the material was cDNA or gDNA derived from T cells, B-cell-depleted T cells, or PBMCs.

The CDR3 extends over 15 amino acids. Germline values: CDR1 SGDLS, CDR2 YYNGEE. V trimming: 5 bases; J trimming: 1 base; junction bases outside the gene matches: 4. Per the study methods: Cell counts per sample came from amplifying reference gene primers. Profiling relied on immunoSEQ multiplex PCR, and the TCRdb table lists in-frame clones only, not all of them. V and J calls and clone size are copied from that table; D and trimming were computed from the DNA. The sample includes about 90,000 clones, approximately 92% of them seen just once. This TCR was sampled from a woman aged 55-69 years with active COVID-19. This rearrangement joins TRBV9 to TRBJ2-5; 11 nucleotides match TRBD1. The sequenced material came from peripheral blood. CDR3 nucleotides: TGTGCCAGCAGTCTCGGGACAGGGGGCCAAGAGACCCAGTACTTC. Encoded protein: CASSLGTGGQETQYF.